These T cell receptor beta chains were read from a single sample in a study of shared clonotypes between healthy human individuals. Repertoires were generated with immunoSEQ multiplex PCR, while TCRdb's copy carries only in-frame clones and drops some. This sample has about 680,000 clones, with under 95% found just once. Material for sequencing was naive CD8+ T cells sorted from blood. Receptors originate from a man aged 25-40 years in good health. Both conserved end residues are part of each CDR3. The order of the fields is D gene, J gene, clone size, V gene, CDR3 length, CDR3 protein, CDR3 DNA. D genes are given only for firm matches. Rows may omit the clone size; those that give it use once, few, many or a size class.

d_gene: TRBD2; j_gene: TRBJ2-7; abundance: once; v_gene: TRBV7-9; len: 14; CDR3aa: CAELGLAGEVRLYF; CDR3nt: TGTGCAGAACTTGGGCTAGCGGGAGAGGTTCGGCTGTACTTC
d_gene: NA; j_gene: TRBJ1-5; abundance: NA; v_gene: TRBV28; len: 12; CDR3aa: CAIQEGSQPQHF; CDR3nt: TGTGCCATCCAGGAGGGTAGTCAGCCCCAGCATTTT
d_gene: TRBD1; j_gene: TRBJ2-1; abundance: NA; v_gene: TRBV4-1; len: 15; CDR3aa: CASSHVRDRAFEQFF; CDR3nt: TGCGCCAGCAGCCACGTCCGGGACAGGGCGTTTGAGCAGTTCTTC
d_gene: TRBD2; j_gene: TRBJ2-1; abundance: NA; v_gene: TRBV7-2; len: 16; CDR3aa: CASSLQSGLADNEQFF; CDR3nt: TGTGCCAGCAGCCTCCAGTCCGGGCTAGCGGACAATGAGCAGTTCTTC
d_gene: NA; j_gene: TRBJ2-1; abundance: NA; v_gene: TRBV27; len: 12; CDR3aa: CASSLKGNEQFF; CDR3nt: TGTGCCAGCAGTTTGAAGGGCAATGAGCAGTTCTTC
d_gene: TRBD1; j_gene: TRBJ2-7; abundance: once; v_gene: TRBV28; len: 15; CDR3aa: CASSSRQGSSYEQYF; CDR3nt: TGTGCCAGCAGTTCAAGACAGGGAAGCTCCTACGAGCAGTACTTC
d_gene: NA; j_gene: TRBJ2-7; abundance: NA; v_gene: TRBV19; len: 13; CDR3aa: CASSFGGSYEQYF; CDR3nt: TGTGCCAGTAGTTTCGGAGGTTCCTACGAGCAGTACTTC
d_gene: TRBD1; j_gene: TRBJ2-2; abundance: NA; v_gene: TRBV7-3; len: 16; CDR3aa: CASSSQGVENTGELFF; CDR3nt: TGTGCCAGCAGCTCACAGGGGGTTGAGAACACCGGGGAGCTGTTTTTT
d_gene: TRBD1; j_gene: TRBJ2-2; abundance: NA; v_gene: TRBV2; len: 13; CDR3aa: CASSTGGTGELFF; CDR3nt: TGTGCCAGCAGTACAGGGGGGACCGGGGAGCTGTTTTTT
d_gene: TRBD1; j_gene: TRBJ2-7; abundance: NA; v_gene: TRBV11-2; len: 15; CDR3aa: CASSPDREYSYEQYF; CDR3nt: TGTGCCAGCAGCCCGGACAGGGAGTACTCCTACGAGCAGTACTTC
d_gene: TRBD2; j_gene: TRBJ2-1; abundance: NA; v_gene: TRBV29-1; len: 16; CDR3aa: CSAPRLAGDSYNEQFF; CDR3nt: TGCAGCGCGCCCCGACTAGCGGGAGACTCCTACAATGAGCAGTTCTTC
d_gene: TRBD1; j_gene: TRBJ2-2; abundance: NA; v_gene: TRBV12-5; len: 14; CDR3aa: CASGFQGANGELFF; CDR3nt: TGTGCTAGTGGTTTCCAGGGGGCGAACGGGGAGCTGTTTTTT
d_gene: NA; j_gene: TRBJ2-1; abundance: few; v_gene: TRBV9; len: 15; CDR3aa: CASSVEGVTYNEQFF; CDR3nt: TGTGCCAGCAGCGTAGAAGGAGTTACCTACAATGAGCAGTTCTTC
d_gene: NA; j_gene: TRBJ2-3; abundance: NA; v_gene: TRBV5-4; len: 17; CDR3aa: CASSLAPGTTSTDTQYF; CDR3nt: TGTGCCAGCAGCTTGGCTCCCGGGACCACAAGCACAGATACGCAGTATTTT
d_gene: TRBD1; j_gene: TRBJ1-2; abundance: NA; v_gene: TRBV7-9; len: 14; CDR3aa: CASSLGTGFYGYTF; CDR3nt: TGTGCCAGCAGCTTAGGGACAGGGTTCTATGGCTACACCTTC
d_gene: TRBD2; j_gene: TRBJ2-7; abundance: NA; v_gene: TRBV5-4; len: 14; CDR3aa: CASRVAGVNYEQYF; CDR3nt: TGTGCCAGCAGGGTAGCGGGAGTCAACTACGAGCAGTACTTC
d_gene: NA; j_gene: TRBJ2-1; abundance: NA; v_gene: TRBV27; len: 15; CDR3aa: CASSDRGGGNNEQFF; CDR3nt: TGTGCCAGCAGTGACAGAGGTGGGGGTAACAATGAGCAGTTCTTC
d_gene: NA; j_gene: TRBJ1-2; abundance: NA; v_gene: TRBV15; len: 13; CDR3aa: CATSRVGTDGYTF; CDR3nt: TGTGCCACCAGCAGAGTAGGGACTGATGGCTACACCTTC
d_gene: TRBD2; j_gene: TRBJ2-3; abundance: NA; v_gene: TRBV7-6; len: 17; CDR3aa: CASSLAAVAGFTDTQYF; CDR3nt: TGTGCCAGCAGCTTAGCGGCGGTAGCGGGGTTCACAGATACGCAGTATTTT
d_gene: NA; j_gene: TRBJ2-4; abundance: NA; v_gene: TRBV28; len: 14; CDR3aa: CASSSEEGKNIQYF; CDR3nt: TGTGCCAGCAGTTCTGAAGAGGGCAAAAACATTCAGTACTTC
d_gene: NA; j_gene: TRBJ1-2; abundance: NA; v_gene: TRBV23-1; len: 16; CDR3aa: CASRQGIAAVEYGYTF; CDR3nt: TGCGCCAGCAGACAGGGAATCGCCGCCGTAGAGTATGGCTACACCTTC
d_gene: NA; j_gene: TRBJ2-1; abundance: NA; v_gene: TRBV21-1; len: 15; CDR3aa: CASGEGGPYYNEQFF; CDR3nt: TGTGCCAGCGGCGAAGGTGGCCCTTATTACAATGAGCAGTTCTTC
d_gene: TRBD2; j_gene: TRBJ2-1; abundance: NA; v_gene: TRBV7-9; len: 17; CDR3aa: CASSLFPSGRDWNEQFF; CDR3nt: TGTGCCAGCAGCTTATTTCCTAGCGGGAGGGATTGGAATGAGCAGTTCTTC
d_gene: TRBD2; j_gene: TRBJ2-7; abundance: NA; v_gene: TRBV11-2; len: 15; CDR3aa: CASSPAGLAHYEQYF; CDR3nt: TGTGCCAGCAGCCCAGCGGGACTAGCTCACTACGAGCAGTACTTC
d_gene: TRBD2; j_gene: TRBJ2-7; abundance: NA; v_gene: TRBV23-1; len: 18; CDR3aa: CASSQSDPILAGAHEQYF; CDR3nt: TGCGCCAGCAGTCAATCGGATCCAATTCTAGCGGGAGCTCACGAGCAGTACTTC
d_gene: NA; j_gene: TRBJ2-1; abundance: NA; v_gene: TRBV29-1; len: 12; CDR3aa: CSVEPASNEQFF; CDR3nt: TGCAGCGTTGAGCCTGCAAGCAATGAGCAGTTCTTC
d_gene: NA; j_gene: TRBJ2-7; abundance: NA; v_gene: TRBV28; len: 13; CDR3aa: CASSLGRIYEQYF; CDR3nt: TGTGCCAGCAGTTTAGGACGGATCTACGAGCAGTACTTC
d_gene: NA; j_gene: TRBJ1-2; abundance: NA; v_gene: TRBV4-1; len: 16; CDR3aa: CASSQIGGTASYGYTF; CDR3nt: TGCGCCAGCAGCCAGATAGGCGGGACGGCATCCTATGGCTACACCTTC
d_gene: NA; j_gene: TRBJ2-7; abundance: NA; v_gene: TRBV9; len: 15; CDR3aa: CASSASGAPKNEQYF; CDR3nt: TGTGCCAGCAGCGCCTCAGGGGCCCCTAAAAACGAGCAGTACTTC
d_gene: TRBD1; j_gene: TRBJ2-7; abundance: NA; v_gene: TRBV19; len: 14; CDR3aa: CASRLRDSSYEQYF; CDR3nt: TGTGCCAGTCGCCTCCGGGACAGCTCCTACGAGCAGTACTTC
d_gene: NA; j_gene: TRBJ1-1; abundance: NA; v_gene: TRBV2; len: 13; CDR3aa: CASIDPVDTEAFF; CDR3nt: TGTGCCAGCATCGACCCGGTGGACACTGAAGCTTTCTTT
d_gene: NA; j_gene: TRBJ2-7; abundance: NA; v_gene: TRBV7-9; len: 11; CDR3aa: CASSQAYEQYF; CDR3nt: TGTGCCAGCAGCCAGGCCTACGAGCAGTACTTC
d_gene: NA; j_gene: TRBJ2-7; abundance: NA; v_gene: TRBV4-1; len: 14; CDR3aa: CASSQRGFAYEQYF; CDR3nt: TGCGCCAGCAGCCAACGTGGGTTTGCGTACGAGCAGTACTTC
d_gene: NA; j_gene: TRBJ2-5; abundance: once; v_gene: TRBV6-6; len: 12; CDR3aa: CASSSGGQDQYF; CDR3nt: TGTGCCAGCAGTTCGGGAGGACAGGACCAGTACTTC
d_gene: NA; j_gene: TRBJ2-7; abundance: few; v_gene: TRBV29-1; len: 12; CDR3aa: CSVATGTYEQYF; CDR3nt: TGCAGCGTTGCTACAGGAACCTACGAGCAGTACTTC
d_gene: TRBD1; j_gene: TRBJ2-7; abundance: many; v_gene: TRBV19; len: 12; CDR3aa: CASSDRDYEQYF; CDR3nt: TGTGCCAGTAGTGACAGGGACTACGAGCAGTACTTC
d_gene: NA; j_gene: TRBJ2-1; abundance: NA; v_gene: TRBV9; len: 12; CDR3aa: CASSVTENEQFF; CDR3nt: TGTGCCAGCAGCGTTACAGAAAATGAGCAGTTCTTC
d_gene: TRBD1; j_gene: TRBJ2-3; abundance: NA; v_gene: TRBV7-9; len: 16; CDR3aa: CASSILTGSLPDTQYF; CDR3nt: TGTGCCAGCAGTATCCTGACAGGGTCCCTTCCAGATACGCAGTATTTT
d_gene: NA; j_gene: TRBJ1-5; abundance: once; v_gene: TRBV10-3; len: 13; CDR3aa: CAIRPEINQPQHF; CDR3nt: TGTGCCATCAGGCCCGAGATAAATCAGCCCCAGCATTTT
d_gene: NA; j_gene: TRBJ2-5; abundance: NA; v_gene: TRBV7-9; len: 15; CDR3aa: CASSPRQVGAETQYF; CDR3nt: TGTGCCAGCAGCCCGAGACAGGTTGGGGCAGAGACCCAGTACTTC
d_gene: NA; j_gene: TRBJ2-1; abundance: NA; v_gene: TRBV28; len: 13; CDR3aa: CASSLGLNNEQFF; CDR3nt: TGTGCCAGCAGTCTAGGTCTCAACAATGAGCAGTTCTTC
d_gene: NA; j_gene: TRBJ1-5; abundance: NA; v_gene: TRBV5-1; len: 15; CDR3aa: CASSLSEFSNQPQHF; CDR3nt: TGCGCCAGCAGCTTGTCTGAGTTTAGCAATCAGCCCCAGCATTTT
d_gene: TRBD2; j_gene: TRBJ2-1; abundance: NA; v_gene: TRBV27; len: 16; CDR3aa: CASSTTASGVYNEQFF; CDR3nt: TGTGCCAGCAGTACTACCGCTAGCGGCGTCTACAATGAGCAGTTCTTC
d_gene: NA; j_gene: TRBJ1-1; abundance: NA; v_gene: TRBV4-1; len: 15; CDR3aa: CASSQVGAMNTEAFF; CDR3nt: TGCGCCAGCAGCCAAGTTGGCGCAATGAACACTGAAGCTTTCTTT
d_gene: NA; j_gene: TRBJ1-1; abundance: NA; v_gene: TRBV27; len: 14; CDR3aa: CASSPGSADTEAFF; CDR3nt: TGTGCCAGCAGTCCAGGATCGGCTGACACTGAAGCTTTCTTT
d_gene: TRBD1; j_gene: TRBJ2-7; abundance: NA; v_gene: TRBV5-1; len: 14; CDR3aa: CASSLETGTYEQYF; CDR3nt: TGCGCCAGCAGCTTGGAGACAGGGACCTACGAGCAGTACTTC
d_gene: NA; j_gene: TRBJ2-2; abundance: NA; v_gene: TRBV7-3; len: 16; CDR3aa: CASSLPRATNTGELFF; CDR3nt: TGTGCCAGCAGCTTACCTAGGGCAACTAACACCGGGGAGCTGTTTTTT
d_gene: NA; j_gene: TRBJ2-1; abundance: NA; v_gene: TRBV27; len: 17; CDR3aa: CASSLGLGTVDNNEQFF; CDR3nt: TGTGCCAGCAGTTTGGGTTTAGGAACAGTTGACAACAATGAGCAGTTCTTC
d_gene: NA; j_gene: TRBJ2-7; abundance: NA; v_gene: TRBV19; len: 12; CDR3aa: CASSPSDYEQYF; CDR3nt: TGTGCCAGTAGTCCGAGCGACTACGAGCAGTACTTC
d_gene: NA; j_gene: TRBJ1-5; abundance: NA; v_gene: TRBV19; len: 13; CDR3aa: CASSTRGNQPQHF; CDR3nt: TGTGCCAGTAGTACCAGGGGAAATCAGCCCCAGCATTTT
d_gene: NA; j_gene: TRBJ1-1; abundance: few; v_gene: TRBV27; len: 14; CDR3aa: CASSLTRRGTEAFF; CDR3nt: TGTGCCAGCAGTTTAACTCGCAGAGGCACTGAAGCTTTCTTT
d_gene: NA; j_gene: TRBJ2-2; abundance: NA; v_gene: TRBV15; len: 13; CDR3aa: CATSRPNTGELFF; CDR3nt: TGTGCCACCAGCAGGCCCAATACCGGGGAGCTGTTTTTT
d_gene: TRBD2; j_gene: TRBJ2-3; abundance: NA; v_gene: TRBV28; len: 18; CDR3aa: CASSYPPGTSGTTDTQYF; CDR3nt: TGTGCCAGCAGTTACCCCCCGGGGACTAGCGGGACCACAGATACGCAGTATTTT